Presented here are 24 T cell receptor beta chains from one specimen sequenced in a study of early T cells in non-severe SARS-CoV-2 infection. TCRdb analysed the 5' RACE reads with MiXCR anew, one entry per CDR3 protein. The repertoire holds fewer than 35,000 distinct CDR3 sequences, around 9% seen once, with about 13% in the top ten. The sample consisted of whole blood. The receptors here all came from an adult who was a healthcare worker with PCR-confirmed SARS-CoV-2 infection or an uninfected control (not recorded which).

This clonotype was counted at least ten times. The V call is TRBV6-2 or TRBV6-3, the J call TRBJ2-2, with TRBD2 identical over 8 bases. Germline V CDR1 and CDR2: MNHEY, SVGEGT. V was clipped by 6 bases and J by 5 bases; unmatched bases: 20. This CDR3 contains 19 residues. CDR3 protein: CASSYNTRPGLGVTGELFF. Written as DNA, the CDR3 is TGTGCCAGCAGCTACAACACTCGGCCGGGACTAGGCGTGACCGGGGAGCTGTTTTTT.

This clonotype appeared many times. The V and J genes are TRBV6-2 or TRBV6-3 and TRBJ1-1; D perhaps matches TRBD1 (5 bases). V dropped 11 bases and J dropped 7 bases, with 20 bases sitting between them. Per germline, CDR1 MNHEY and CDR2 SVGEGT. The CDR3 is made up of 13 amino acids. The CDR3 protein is CAGGRGFTSEAFF. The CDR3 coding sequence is TGTGCCGGGGGACGGGGCTTTACTAGTGAAGCTTTCTTT.

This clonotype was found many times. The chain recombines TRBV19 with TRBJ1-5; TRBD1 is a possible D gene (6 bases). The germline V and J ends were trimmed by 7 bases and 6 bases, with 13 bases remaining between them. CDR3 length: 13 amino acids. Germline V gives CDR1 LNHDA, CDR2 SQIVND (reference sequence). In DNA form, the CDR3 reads TGTGCCAGTACCGCGGGGACAAGTCAGCCCCAGCATTTT. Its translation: CASTAGTSQPQHF.

The chain's CDR3 is CASSARSGGPSADTQYF. DNA of the CDR3: TGTGCCAGCAGCGCCCGCTCGGGGGGGCCTAGCGCAGATACGCAGTATTTT. V and J are TRBV9 and TRBJ2-3; TRBD2 matches at 8 bases. The J segment lost 4 bases and the V segment lost 3 bases, leaving 13 bases of the junction unmatched. This CDR3 is 17 amino acids long. CDR1 and CDR2 from the germline V gene are SGDLS and YYNGEE.

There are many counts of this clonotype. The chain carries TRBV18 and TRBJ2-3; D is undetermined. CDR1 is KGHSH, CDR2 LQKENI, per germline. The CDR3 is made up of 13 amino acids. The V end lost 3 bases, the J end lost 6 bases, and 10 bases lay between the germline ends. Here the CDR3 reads CASSPPSWDTQYF. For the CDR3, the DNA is TGTGCCAGCTCACCCCCGTCCTGGGATACGCAGTATTTT.

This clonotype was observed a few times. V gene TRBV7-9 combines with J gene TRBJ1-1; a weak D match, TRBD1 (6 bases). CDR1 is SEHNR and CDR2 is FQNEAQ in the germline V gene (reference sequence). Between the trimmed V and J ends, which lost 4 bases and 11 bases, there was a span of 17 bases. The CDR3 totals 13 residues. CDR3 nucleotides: TGTGCCAGCAGCTCAAACCCACAGGGTCATGCTTTCTTT. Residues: CASSSNPQGHAFF.

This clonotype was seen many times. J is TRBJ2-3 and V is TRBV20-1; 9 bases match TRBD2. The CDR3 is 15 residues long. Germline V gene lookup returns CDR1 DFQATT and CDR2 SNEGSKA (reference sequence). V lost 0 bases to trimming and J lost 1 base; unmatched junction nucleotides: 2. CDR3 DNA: TGCAGTGCTAGAGATAGCGGGGGCGGCACAGATACGCAGTATTTT. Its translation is CSARDSGGGTDTQYF.

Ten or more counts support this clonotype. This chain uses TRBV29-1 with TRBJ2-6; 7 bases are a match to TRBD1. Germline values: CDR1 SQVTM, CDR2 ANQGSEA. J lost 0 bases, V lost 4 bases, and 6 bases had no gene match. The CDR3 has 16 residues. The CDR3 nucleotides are TGCAGCGTTGGAAAGGGACAGAGCTCTGGGGCCAACGTCCTGACTTTC. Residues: CSVGKGQSSGANVLTF.

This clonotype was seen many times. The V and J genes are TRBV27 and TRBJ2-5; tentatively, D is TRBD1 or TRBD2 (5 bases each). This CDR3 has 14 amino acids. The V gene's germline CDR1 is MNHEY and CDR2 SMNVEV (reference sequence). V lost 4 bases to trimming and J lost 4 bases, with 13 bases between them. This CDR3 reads CASSSLGTPETQYF. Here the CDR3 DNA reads TGTGCCAGCAGTTCTCTGGGGACCCCAGAGACCCAGTACTTC.

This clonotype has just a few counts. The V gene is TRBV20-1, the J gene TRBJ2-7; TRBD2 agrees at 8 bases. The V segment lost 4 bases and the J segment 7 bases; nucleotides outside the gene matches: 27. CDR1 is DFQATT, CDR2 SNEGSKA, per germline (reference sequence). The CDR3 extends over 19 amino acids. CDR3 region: CSAISAGGGGFTGSMEQYF. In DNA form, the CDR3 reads TGCAGTGCTATCTCCGCGGGGGGAGGCGGTTTTACTGGAAGTATGGAGCAGTACTTC.

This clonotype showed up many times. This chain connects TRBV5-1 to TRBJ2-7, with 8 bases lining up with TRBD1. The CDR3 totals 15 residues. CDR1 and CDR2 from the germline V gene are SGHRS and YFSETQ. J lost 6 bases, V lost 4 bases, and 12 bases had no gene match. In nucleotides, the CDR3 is TGCGCCAGCAGCCTTAATCCGGGACAGGTCTCCGAGCAGTACTTC. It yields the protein CASSLNPGQVSEQYF.

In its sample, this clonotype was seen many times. The CDR3 DNA is TGTGCCAGTAAATCCGGGGGAAGGGCCGGGGAGCTGTTTTTT. Translated: CASKSGGRAGELFF. The V gene is TRBV19, the J gene TRBJ2-2; TRBD2 might be the D (6 bases). The CDR3 has 14 residues. Trimming shortened V by 7 bases and J by 6 bases, and 15 bases separated the two germline ends. Looked up from germline, CDR1 is LNHDA and CDR2 is SQIVND (reference sequence).

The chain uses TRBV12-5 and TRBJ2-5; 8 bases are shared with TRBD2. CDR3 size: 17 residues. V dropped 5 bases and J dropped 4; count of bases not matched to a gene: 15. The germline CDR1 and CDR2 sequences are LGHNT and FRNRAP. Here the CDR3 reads CASGETLGAGVGETQYF. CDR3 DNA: TGTGCTAGTGGTGAGACCCTAGGAGCGGGGGTTGGAGAGACCCAGTACTTC.

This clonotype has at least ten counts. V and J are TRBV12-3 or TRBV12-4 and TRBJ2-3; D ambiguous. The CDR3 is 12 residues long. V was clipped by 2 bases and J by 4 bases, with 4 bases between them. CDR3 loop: CASSLTPDTQYF. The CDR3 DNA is TGTGCCAGCAGTTTAACTCCAGATACGCAGTATTTT.

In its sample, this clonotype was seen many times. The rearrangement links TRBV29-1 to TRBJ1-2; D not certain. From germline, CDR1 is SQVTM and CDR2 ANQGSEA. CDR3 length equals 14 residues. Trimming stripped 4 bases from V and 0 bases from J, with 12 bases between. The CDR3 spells CSVVPLPSNYGYTF. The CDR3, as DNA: TGCAGCGTTGTCCCCTTACCTTCTAACTATGGCTACACCTTC.

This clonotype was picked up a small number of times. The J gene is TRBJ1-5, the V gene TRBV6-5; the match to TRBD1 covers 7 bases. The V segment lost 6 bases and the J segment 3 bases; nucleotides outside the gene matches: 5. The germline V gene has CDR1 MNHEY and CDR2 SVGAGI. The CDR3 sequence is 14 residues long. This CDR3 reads CASSRGQANQPQHF. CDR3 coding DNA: TGTGCCAGCAGCCGTGGACAGGCCAATCAGCCCCAGCATTTT.

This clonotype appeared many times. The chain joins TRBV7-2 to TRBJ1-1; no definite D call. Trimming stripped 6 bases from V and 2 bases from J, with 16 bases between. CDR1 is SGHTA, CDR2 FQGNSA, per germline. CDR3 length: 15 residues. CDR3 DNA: TGTGCCAGCAGTTCTTACGGGCAGAGTAACACTGAAGCTTTCTTT. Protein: CASSSYGQSNTEAFF. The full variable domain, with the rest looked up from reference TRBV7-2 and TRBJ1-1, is GAGVSQSPSNKVTEKGKDVELRCDPISGHTALYWYRQSLGQGLEFLIYFQGNSAPDKSGLPSDRFSAERTGGSVSTLTIQRTQQEDSAVYLCASSSYGQSNTEAFFGQGTRLTVV.

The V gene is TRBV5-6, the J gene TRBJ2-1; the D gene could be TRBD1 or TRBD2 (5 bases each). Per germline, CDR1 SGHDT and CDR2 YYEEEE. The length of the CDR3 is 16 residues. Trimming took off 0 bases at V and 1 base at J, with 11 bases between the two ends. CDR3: CASSLAGRKSYNEQFF. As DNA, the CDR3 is TGTGCCAGCAGCTTGGCGGGGCGTAAGTCCTACAATGAGCAGTTCTTC.

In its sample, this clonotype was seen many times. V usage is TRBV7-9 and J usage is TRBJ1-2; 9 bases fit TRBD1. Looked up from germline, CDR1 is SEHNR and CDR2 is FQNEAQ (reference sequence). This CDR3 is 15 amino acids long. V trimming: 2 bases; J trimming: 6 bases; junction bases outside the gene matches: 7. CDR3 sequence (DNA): TGTGCCAGCAGCTTACGGACAGGGGAGGCCAATGGCTACACCTTC. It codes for CASSLRTGEANGYTF.

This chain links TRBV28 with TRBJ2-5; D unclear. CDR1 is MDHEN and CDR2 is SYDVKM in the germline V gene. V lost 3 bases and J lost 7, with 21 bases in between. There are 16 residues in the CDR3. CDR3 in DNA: TGTGCCAGCAGTTTTGACCCCACAGTTTTGAAGGGGACCCAGTACTTC. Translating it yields CASSFDPTVLKGTQYF.

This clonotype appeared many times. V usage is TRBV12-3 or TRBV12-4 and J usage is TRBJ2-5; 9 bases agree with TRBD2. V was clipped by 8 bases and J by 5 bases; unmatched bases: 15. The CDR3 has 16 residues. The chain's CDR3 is CASGGTLAGARETQYF. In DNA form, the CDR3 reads TGTGCCAGCGGAGGGACCTTAGCGGGGGCCAGGGAGACCCAGTACTTC.

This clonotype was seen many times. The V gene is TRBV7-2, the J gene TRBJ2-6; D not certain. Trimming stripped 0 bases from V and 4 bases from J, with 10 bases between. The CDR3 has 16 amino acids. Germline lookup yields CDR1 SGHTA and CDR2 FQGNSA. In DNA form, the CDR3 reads TGTGCCAGCAGCTTAGCTGTTGGTTCCGGGGCCAACGTCCTGACTTTC. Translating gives CASSLAVGSGANVLTF.

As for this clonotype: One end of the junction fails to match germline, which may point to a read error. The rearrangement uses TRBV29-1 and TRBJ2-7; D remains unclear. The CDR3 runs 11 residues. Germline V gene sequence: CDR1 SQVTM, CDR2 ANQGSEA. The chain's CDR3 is CSVEVLDEQYF. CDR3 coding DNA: TGCAGCGTGGAAGTCTTAGACGAGCAGTACTTC.

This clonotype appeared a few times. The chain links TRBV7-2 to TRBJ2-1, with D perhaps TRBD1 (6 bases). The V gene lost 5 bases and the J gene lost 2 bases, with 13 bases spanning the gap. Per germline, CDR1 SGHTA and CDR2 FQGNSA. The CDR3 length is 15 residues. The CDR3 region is CASSPPAGAYNEQFF. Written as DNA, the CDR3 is TGTGCCAGCAGCCCCCCGGCAGGGGCCTACAATGAGCAGTTCTTC.